A selection of T cell receptor beta chains follows, all from one sample in a study of blood T cells in healthy people across ages. Via MiXCR, TCRdb re-called the 5' RACE reads, giving one row per CDR3 protein. The table includes 850,000 to 1,000,000 distinct CDR3 sequences, roughly 51% detected once. Sequenced material: blood. The source is a woman aged 55-69 years in good health. The CDR3 runs from the conserved cysteine through the conserved F or W.

j_call: TRBJ1-2; v_call: TRBV4-1; cdr3_aa: CASSQDGSGTGSGGYTF
j_call: TRBJ2-7; v_call: TRBV3-1; cdr3_aa: CASSHLAPYSGISYEQYF
j_call: TRBJ2-7; v_call: TRBV11-2; cdr3_aa: CASSLALGTGNYEQYF
j_call: TRBJ2-4; v_call: TRBV10-1; cdr3_aa: CASSESGHDIQYF
j_call: TRBJ2-5; v_call: TRBV18; cdr3_aa: CASSPAADRQETQYF
j_call: TRBJ2-5; v_call: TRBV7-9; cdr3_aa: CASSPGGTQYF
j_call: TRBJ2-3; v_call: TRBV29-1; cdr3_aa: CSGSLQGRGTDTQYF
j_call: TRBJ2-4; v_call: TRBV7-2; cdr3_aa: CASSPNNLAKNIQYF
j_call: TRBJ2-1; v_call: TRBV6-1; cdr3_aa: CASSEGTTPYNEQFF
j_call: TRBJ1-4; v_call: TRBV3-1; cdr3_aa: CASSQMGGVREKLFF
j_call: TRBJ2-5; v_call: TRBV7-9; cdr3_aa: CASSFGAPAGQETQYF
j_call: TRBJ2-4; v_call: TRBV20-1; cdr3_aa: CSAAGGDGVQNIQYF
j_call: TRBJ1-2; v_call: TRBV3-1; cdr3_aa: CASSQSLGDYGYTF
j_call: TRBJ1-1; v_call: TRBV6-6; cdr3_aa: CASRQSLNTEAFF
j_call: TRBJ1-1; v_call: TRBV5-1; cdr3_aa: CASSIRQGPTEAFF
j_call: TRBJ2-7; v_call: TRBV29-1; cdr3_aa: CSGGQGAYEQYF